The present entry profiles one T cell receptor beta chain with its context. Assay: immunoSEQ multiplex PCR; the TCRdb copy retains only in-frame clones and omits some. The table has about 81,000 clones, roughly 88% seen once. The data were obtained in a study of blood T cell repertoires in COVID-19. Study-level information: Specimens from acute and convalescent COVID-19 originated in the United States, Italy and Spain. PBMCs, B-cell-depleted T cells, or T cells provided the cDNA or gDNA that made up the material.

Material: peripheral blood. The source is a human donor in a cohort sampled during active COVID-19.

CDR3 sequence (DNA): TGTGCCTTTAGCGCCTATCAAGAGACCCAGTACTTC. Amino acids: CAFSAYQETQYF. This chain joins TRBV30 and TRBJ2-5, with D possibly TRBD2 on 5 matching bases. Germline CDR1 is GTSNPN and CDR2 is SVGIG (reference sequence). This CDR3 has 12 residues. With 7 bases removed from V and 2 bases from J, the gap between germline ends came to 11 bases.